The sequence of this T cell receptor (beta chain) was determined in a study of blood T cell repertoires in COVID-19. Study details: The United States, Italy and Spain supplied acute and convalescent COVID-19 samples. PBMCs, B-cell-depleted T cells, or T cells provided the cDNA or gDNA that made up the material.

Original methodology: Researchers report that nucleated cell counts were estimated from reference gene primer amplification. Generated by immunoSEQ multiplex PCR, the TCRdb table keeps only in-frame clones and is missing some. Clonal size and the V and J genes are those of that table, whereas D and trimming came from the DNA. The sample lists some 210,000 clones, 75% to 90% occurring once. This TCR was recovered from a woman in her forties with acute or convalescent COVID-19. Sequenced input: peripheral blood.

CDR3 sequence reads: CATSDAGGGYTF. DNA of the CDR3: TGTGCCACCAGTGATGCGGGGGGGGGCTACACCTTC. The J gene is TRBJ1-2, the V gene TRBV24-1; TRBD1 might be the D (5 bases). Trimming removed 3 bases from V and 8 bases from J, with 9 bases in between. CDR3 length: 12 amino acids. The germline gives CDR1 KGHDR, CDR2 SFDVKD.